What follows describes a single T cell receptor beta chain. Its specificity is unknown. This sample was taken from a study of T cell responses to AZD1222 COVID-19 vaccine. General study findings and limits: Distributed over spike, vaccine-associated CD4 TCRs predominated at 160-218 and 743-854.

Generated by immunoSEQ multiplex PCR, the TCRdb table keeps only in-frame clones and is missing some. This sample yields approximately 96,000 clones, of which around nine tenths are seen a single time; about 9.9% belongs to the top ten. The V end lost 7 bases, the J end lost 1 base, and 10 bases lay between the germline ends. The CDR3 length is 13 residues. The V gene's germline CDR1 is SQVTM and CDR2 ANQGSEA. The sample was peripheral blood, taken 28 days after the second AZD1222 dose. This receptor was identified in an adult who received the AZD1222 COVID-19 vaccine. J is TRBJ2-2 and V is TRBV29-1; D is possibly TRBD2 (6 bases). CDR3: CSGWGENTGELFF. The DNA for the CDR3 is TGCAGCGGTTGGGGGGAGAACACCGGGGAGCTGTTTTTT.